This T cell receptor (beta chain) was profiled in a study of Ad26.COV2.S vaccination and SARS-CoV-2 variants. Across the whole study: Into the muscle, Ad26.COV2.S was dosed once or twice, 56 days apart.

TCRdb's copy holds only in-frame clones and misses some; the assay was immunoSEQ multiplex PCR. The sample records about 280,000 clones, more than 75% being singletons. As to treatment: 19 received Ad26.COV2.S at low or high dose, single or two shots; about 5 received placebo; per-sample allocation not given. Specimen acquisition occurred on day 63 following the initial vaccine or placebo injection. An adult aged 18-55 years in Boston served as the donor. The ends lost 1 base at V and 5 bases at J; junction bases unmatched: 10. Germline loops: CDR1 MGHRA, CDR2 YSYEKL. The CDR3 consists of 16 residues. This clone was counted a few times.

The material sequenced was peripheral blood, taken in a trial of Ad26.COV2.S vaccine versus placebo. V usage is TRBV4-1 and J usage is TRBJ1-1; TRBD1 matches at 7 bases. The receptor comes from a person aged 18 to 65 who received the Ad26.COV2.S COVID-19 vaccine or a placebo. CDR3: CASSQVPTGARTEAFF. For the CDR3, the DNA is TGCGCCAGCAGCCAAGTCCCCACAGGGGCGAGGACTGAAGCTTTCTTT.